This entry lists 11 T cell receptor beta chains sequenced from one sample in a study of Graves' ophthalmopathy and Graves' hyperthyroidism. From RNA, the CDR3 regions of TCR beta chains were amplified and sequenced. The first round was an RT-PCR with HTBI primers, and the second round was a multiplex PCR. MiXCR, run by TCRdb on the multiplex PCR reads, gives a single entry per CDR3 protein. The repertoire holds approximately 210,000 distinct CDR3 sequences, with about 22% as singletons. The sample taken for sequencing was peripheral blood. Receptor source: a woman between 45 and 60 years old with Graves' ophthalmopathy.

This clonotype was recorded many times. This rearrangement joins TRBV19 to TRBJ2-5, with D tentatively TRBD2 (5 bases). The CDR3 is 14 residues long. V shed 3 bases and J shed 7 bases, with 15 bases lying between them. The germline CDR1 and CDR2 sequences are LNHDA and SQIVND (reference sequence). The CDR3 DNA is TGTGCCAGTAGTATTGCGACTACTCCGGGGACCCAGTACTTC. As protein: CASSIATTPGTQYF.

The chain combines TRBV24-1 with TRBJ1-1; D is unclear. The CDR3 spans 13 residues. Deletions cut 2 bases from V and 8 bases from J, with 11 bases between. Germline CDR1 and CDR2: KGHDR and SFDVKD. CDR3 coding DNA: TGTGCCACCAGTGATTGGGGAACAGAAGAAGCTTTCTTT. Translating it yields CATSDWGTEEAFF.

The V call is TRBV6-1, the J call TRBJ1-5; 9 bases fit TRBD1. This CDR3 comprises 14 residues. In germline, CDR1 is MNHNS, CDR2 SASEGT. V lost 6 bases to trimming and J lost 7 bases; unmatched junction nucleotides: 7. CDR3 region: CASRLTGGGQPQHF. Here the CDR3 DNA reads TGTGCCAGCAGACTTACAGGGGGCGGACAGCCCCAGCATTTT.

This clonotype showed up many times. The V gene is TRBV15, the J gene TRBJ1-1; no clear D gene. V was shortened by 3 bases and J by 6 bases, with 5 bases between the two germline ends. CDR3 length equals 11 residues. Germline CDR1 LNHNV, CDR2 YYDKDF (reference sequence). The CDR3 sequence is CATSSSAEAFF. CDR3 nucleotides: TGTGCCACCAGCAGCTCCGCTGAAGCTTTCTTT.

The table lists this clonotype with many counts. Since a much larger clone is just one base distant, this may be a read error. The V and J genes are TRBV6-1 and TRBJ2-7; the D gene is possibly TRBD2 (6 bases). From germline, CDR1 is MNHNS and CDR2 SASEGT. This CDR3 spans 14 amino acids. CDR3 region: CASSGGTRSTEQCF. CDR3 sequence (DNA): TGTGCCAGCAGTGGGGGGACTCGGAGTACGGAGCAGTGCTTC.

This clonotype has at least ten counts. The CDR3 DNA is TGTGCCAGCAAAGCTGCAGGGACGCCTGAAGCTTTCTTT. It encodes CASKAAGTPEAFF. This sequence joins TRBV12-3 or TRBV12-4 and TRBJ1-1; maybe TRBD1 (5 bases). The V end was cut by 7 bases, the J end by 6 bases, with 15 bases between. The CDR3 is 13 residues long.

V usage is TRBV6-2 or TRBV6-3 and J usage is TRBJ2-7; D may be TRBD2 (5 bases). The CDR3 contains 12 residues. Germline V gene data show CDR1 as MNHEY and CDR2 as SVGEGT. V lost 0 bases to trimming and J lost 7 bases, with 7 bases between them. The CDR3 region is CASSYSRGEQYF. The CDR3 DNA reads TGTGCCAGCAGTTACTCCCGAGGGGAGCAGTACTTC.

This clonotype was seen repeatedly, ten times or more. J is TRBJ1-1 and V is TRBV6-4; weak D call: TRBD1 (5 bases). CDR1 MRHNA and CDR2 SNTAGT come from the germline V gene. The CDR3 runs to 19 residues. V was shortened by 7 bases and J by 0 bases, with 27 bases between the two germline ends. The CDR3 loop reads CASTPARGQLTRMNTEAFF. The CDR3 nucleotides are TGTGCCAGCACTCCTGCGCGGGGCCAGTTGACCAGAATGAACACTGAAGCTTTCTTT.

This clonotype was counted many times. The V gene is TRBV2, the J gene TRBJ1-6, with a tentative D call TRBD1 (6 bases). This CDR3 comprises 13 residues. V dropped 4 bases and J dropped 9 bases, with 10 bases sitting between them. Germline assignment: CDR1 SNHLY and CDR2 FYNNEI. CDR3 DNA sequence: TGTGCCAGCAGTGCCGAGGGGGTTTCACCCCTCCACTTT. Translating it yields CASSAEGVSPLHF.

This clonotype came up once. The chain recombines TRBV2 with TRBJ2-5; no definite D call. CDR1 and CDR2 from the germline V gene are SNHLY and FYNNEI. The length of the CDR3 is 13 residues. Trimming removed 5 bases at V and 4 bases at J, with 11 bases between. This chain's CDR3 is CASSFYVGETQYF. Written as DNA, the CDR3 is TGTGCCAGCAGTTTCTATGTGGGAGAGACCCAGTACTTC.

At least ten counts were recorded for this clonotype. Compared with germline, one end of the junction differs, possibly owing to a read error. The rearrangement links TRBV2 to TRBJ1-5; no reliable D call. CDR1 is SNHLY and CDR2 is FYNNEI in the germline V gene. The CDR3 has 14 amino acids. CDR3 amino acids: CASGEGSPNQPQHF. The CDR3 region has the DNA TGTGCCAGCGGTGAAGGCAGTCCCAATCAGCCCCAGCATTTT.